Below are 16 T cell receptor beta chains sequenced from a single sample in a study of vaccination and CD4 T cells after COVID-19. The Oncomine TCR Beta short-read assay was what sequenced the DNA obtained from cultured CD4+ T cells. TCRdb itself ran the PCR reads through MiXCR, one entry per CDR3 protein. This sample has about 15,000 distinct CDR3 sequences, with 60% found just once. Treatment defined: roughly 11-day PBMC culture with coronavirus spike peptide pools or control peptides (ViraFEST assay). These receptors have no known antigen. Sequenced input: CD4+ T cells from blood, cultured in vitro. The receptors here all came from a human donor who had recovered from COVID-19.

The chain links TRBV20-1 to TRBJ2-7, with D perhaps given as TRBD1 or TRBD2 (5 bases each). CDR1 is DFQATT and CDR2 is SNEGSKA in the germline V gene (reference sequence). CDR3 length: 14 residues. The ends were cut back, 6 bases at V and 1 base at J, with 16 bases in the middle. CDR3 coding DNA: TGCAGTGCCATCCCAGAGGGGAGATCCTACGAGCAGTACTTC. As protein: CSAIPEGRSYEQYF.

This clonotype was observed a few times. The chain uses TRBV7-2 and TRBJ1-2; TRBD1 is a possible D gene (5 bases). There are 15 residues in the CDR3. Trimming removed 1 base at V and 7 bases at J, with 16 bases between. Per germline, CDR1 SGHTA and CDR2 FQGNSA. CDR3 DNA sequence: TGTGCCAGCAGCTTAGTTGCCGGGGCAATGAGTGGCTACACCTTC. Translation: CASSLVAGAMSGYTF.

As DNA, the CDR3 is TGTGCCAGCAGTTTACAAACAGGGGGCAGGTACGAGCAGTACTTC. Its translation is CASSLQTGGRYEQYF. J is TRBJ2-7 and V is TRBV28; 9 nucleotides agree with TRBD1. Looked up from germline, CDR1 is MDHEN and CDR2 is SYDVKM. V was clipped by 2 bases and J by 4 bases; unmatched bases: 6. The CDR3 spans 15 residues.

This sequence joins TRBV20-1 and TRBJ1-5; D unresolved. Looked up from germline, CDR1 is DFQATT and CDR2 is SNEGSKA (reference sequence). This CDR3 spans 13 amino acids. V was pared by 2 bases and J by 2 bases, with 7 bases between. DNA of the CDR3: TGCAGTGCTAGAAGGACTGGCAATCAGCCCCAGCATTTT. Its protein is CSARRTGNQPQHF.

This clonotype was counted between two and nine times. This chain joins TRBV19 and TRBJ2-7, with 7 bases fitting TRBD1. V gave up 10 bases and J gave up 1 base; unmatched junction bases: 10. Germline V CDR1 and CDR2: LNHDA, SQIVND (reference sequence). The length of the CDR3 is 14 residues. DNA for the CDR3: TGTGCCATCCAAGGGGGCCATCCTTCCTACGAGCAGTACTTC. Translated: CAIQGGHPSYEQYF. The full variable domain, in which reference TRBV19 and TRBJ2-7 provide the parts outside the CDR3, is DGGITQSPKYLFRKEGQNVTLSCEQNLNHDAMYWYRQDPGQGLRLIYYSQIVNDFQKGDIAEGYSVSREKKESFPLTVTSAQKNPTAFYLCAIQGGHPSYEQYFGPGTRLTVT.

The rearrangement uses TRBV27 and TRBJ1-6; tentative D call: TRBD1 (6 bases). Per the germline V gene, CDR1 is MNHEY and CDR2 is SMNVEV (reference sequence). The CDR3 is 12 residues long. V lost 5 bases, J lost 9 bases, and 8 bases lay in between. The CDR3 is CASSQQGSPLHF. In nucleotides, the CDR3 is TGTGCCAGCAGTCAACAGGGTTCACCCCTCCACTTT.

This chain links TRBV30 with TRBJ2-3; weak D call: TRBD2 (5 bases). CDR3 length: 14 amino acids. Trimming removed 0 bases at V and 4 bases at J, with 11 bases between. Germline loops: CDR1 GTSNPN, CDR2 SVGIG (reference sequence). The CDR3 region has the DNA TGTGCCTGGAGTGTCTCGGGGAGTTCAGATACGCAGTATTTT. It is translated as CAWSVSGSSDTQYF.

The CDR3: CASRRMTGIQETQYF. CDR3 DNA sequence: TGTGCCAGCAGGCGGATGACAGGAATCCAAGAGACCCAGTACTTC. This chain connects TRBV11-2 to TRBJ2-5, with D perhaps TRBD1 (6 bases). Between the trimmed V and J ends, which lost 6 bases and 1 base, there was a span of 15 bases. This CDR3 has 15 amino acids. From germline, CDR1 is SGHAT and CDR2 FQNNGV.

CDR3 DNA: TGTGCCAGCAGCTTAGCCCTAGCGGACTACAATGAGCAGTTCTTC. Translating gives CASSLALADYNEQFF. The chain joins TRBV7-2 to TRBJ2-1; 7 bases align to TRBD2. After removal of 0 bases from V and 3 bases from J, the junction contained 2 bases not matched to a gene. The CDR3 has 15 amino acids. The germline V gene encodes CDR1 SGHTA and CDR2 FQGNSA.

The V and J genes are TRBV4-2 and TRBJ1-4; D possibly corresponds to TRBD1 (5 bases). The CDR3 loop spans 17 amino acids. The V and J ends lost 0 bases and 3 bases respectively, with 14 bases between them. The germline V gene encodes CDR1 LGHNA and CDR2 YNFKEQ. The CDR3 nucleotides read TGTGCCAGCAGCCAAGAGACAGAGAGGGCAGCTAATGAAAAACTGTTTTTT. It is translated as CASSQETERAANEKLFF.

The rearrangement links TRBV15 to TRBJ2-1, with no clear D. This CDR3 is built from 13 residues. V lost 4 bases to trimming and J lost 7 bases, with 11 bases between them. Germline V gene data show CDR1 as LNHNV and CDR2 as YYDKDF (reference sequence). The CDR3 DNA is TGTGCCACCAGCATAGGGCGGATTAATGAGCAGTTCTTC. Encoded protein: CATSIGRINEQFF. Together with reference TRBV15 and TRBJ2-1, the CDR3 gives the full variable domain: DAMVIQNPRYQVTQFGKPVTLSCSQTLNHNVMYWYQQKSSQAPKLLFHYYDKDFNNEADTPDNFQSRRPNTSFCFLDIRSPGLGDTAMYLCATSIGRINEQFFGPGTRLTVL.

This clonotype appeared a few times. The rearrangement links TRBV6-1 to TRBJ2-7; 8 bases line up with TRBD1. CDR1 is MNHNS, CDR2 SASEGT, per germline. The V segment lost 10 bases and the J segment 2 bases; nucleotides outside the gene matches: 16. The CDR3 totals 16 residues. This chain's CDR3 is CATLAPTGAVTYEQYF. The CDR3 region has the DNA TGTGCCACGCTCGCCCCGACAGGGGCCGTCACCTACGAGCAGTACTTC.

The rearrangement links TRBV27 to TRBJ2-1; 13 nucleotides line up with TRBD2. The germline CDR1 and CDR2 sequences are MNHEY and SMNVEV (reference sequence). This CDR3 is 16 amino acids long. V shed 4 bases, J shed 7 bases, and the junction held 7 bases outside the gene matches. The CDR3, as DNA: TGTGCCAGCAGTTGGACTAGCGGGAGTCATAAGAATGAGCAGTTCTTC. Its protein product is CASSWTSGSHKNEQFF.

This chain uses TRBV6-4 with TRBJ2-3; maybe TRBD2 (6 bases). The CDR3 runs to 17 residues. CDR1 MRHNA and CDR2 SNTAGT come from the germline V gene. V was trimmed by 0 bases and J by 1 base, leaving 14 bases between them. CDR3 bases: TGTGCCAGCAGTGACTCGTTCGGGGGTGGCGGCACAGATACGCAGTATTTT. Protein product: CASSDSFGGGGTDTQYF.

The V call is TRBV20-1, the J call TRBJ1-5, with TRBD1 identical over 8 bases. Germline assignment: CDR1 DFQATT and CDR2 SNEGSKA (reference sequence). The CDR3 length is 15 residues. The trim removed 2 bases at V and 6 bases at J, leaving 9 bases unmatched. CDR3 sequence (DNA): TGCAGTGCTAGACCCCCGCAGGGGGCGCGTCAGCCCCAGCATTTT. Encoded protein: CSARPPQGARQPQHF.

The genes are TRBV19 and TRBJ1-6; D might be TRBD1 (6 bases). The CDR3 consists of 12 residues. Per germline, CDR1 LNHDA and CDR2 SQIVND (reference sequence). V gave up 5 bases and J gave up 13 bases, with 12 bases separating them. CDR3 region: CASSPRTDPLHF. The DNA for the CDR3 is TGTGCCAGTAGTCCGCGGACAGATCCCCTCCACTTT.